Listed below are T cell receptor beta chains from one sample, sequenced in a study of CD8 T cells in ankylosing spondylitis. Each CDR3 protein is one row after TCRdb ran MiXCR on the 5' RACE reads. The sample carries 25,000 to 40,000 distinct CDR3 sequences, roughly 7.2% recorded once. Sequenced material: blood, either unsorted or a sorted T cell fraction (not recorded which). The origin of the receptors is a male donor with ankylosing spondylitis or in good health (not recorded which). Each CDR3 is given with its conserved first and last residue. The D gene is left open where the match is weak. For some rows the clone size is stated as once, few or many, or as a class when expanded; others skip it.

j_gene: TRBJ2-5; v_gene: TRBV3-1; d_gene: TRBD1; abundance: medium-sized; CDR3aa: CASSQDPGQGRETQYF; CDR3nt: TGTGCCAGCAGCCAAGATCCGGGACAGGGAAGAGAGACCCAGTACTTC
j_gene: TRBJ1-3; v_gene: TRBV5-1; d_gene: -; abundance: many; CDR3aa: CASSAGTFGNTIYF; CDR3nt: TGCGCCAGCAGCGCCGGGACGTTCGGGAACACCATATATTTT
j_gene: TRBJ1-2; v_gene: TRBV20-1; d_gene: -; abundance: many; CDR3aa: CSASAEGNFYGYTF; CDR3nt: TGCAGTGCTAGCGCCGAGGGAAATTTTTATGGCTACACCTTC
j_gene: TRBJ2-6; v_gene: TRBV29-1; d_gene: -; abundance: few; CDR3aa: CSVASSGANVLTF; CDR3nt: TGCAGCGTTGCAAGCTCTGGGGCCAACGTCCTGACTTTC
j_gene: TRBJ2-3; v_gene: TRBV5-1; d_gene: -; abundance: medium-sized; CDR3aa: CASSLVRPGGDTQYF; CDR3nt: TGCGCCAGCAGCTTAGTACGCCCCGGCGGAGATACGCAGTATTTT
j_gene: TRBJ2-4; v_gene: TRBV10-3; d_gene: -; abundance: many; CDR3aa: CAISEGLGNIQYF; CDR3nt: TGTGCCATCAGTGAGGGACTGGGAAACATTCAGTACTTC
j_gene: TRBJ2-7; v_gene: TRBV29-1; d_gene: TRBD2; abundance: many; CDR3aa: CSVETGGYEQYF; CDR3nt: TGCAGCGTTGAGACGGGGGGATACGAGCAGTACTTC
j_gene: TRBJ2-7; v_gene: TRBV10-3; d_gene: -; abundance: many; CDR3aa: CAIGASYEQYF; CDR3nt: TGTGCCATCGGGGCTTCCTACGAGCAGTACTTC
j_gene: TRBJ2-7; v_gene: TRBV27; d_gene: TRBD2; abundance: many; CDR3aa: CASSLSGDSYEQYF; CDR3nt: TGTGCCAGCAGTTTGAGCGGGGACTCCTACGAGCAGTACTTC
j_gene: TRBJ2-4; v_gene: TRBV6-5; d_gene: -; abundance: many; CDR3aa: CASSRQGGIQYF; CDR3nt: TGTGCCAGCAGCCGACAGGGAGGCATTCAGTACTTC
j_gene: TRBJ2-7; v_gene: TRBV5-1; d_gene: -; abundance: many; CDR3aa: CASSLGNGGTYEQYF; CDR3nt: TGCGCCAGCAGCTTGGGGAACGGGGGAACCTACGAGCAGTACTTC
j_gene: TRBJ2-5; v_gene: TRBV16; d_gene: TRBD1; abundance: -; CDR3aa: CASTPDRLQETQYF; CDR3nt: TGTGCCAGCACACCGGACAGGTTACAAGAGACCCAGTACTTC
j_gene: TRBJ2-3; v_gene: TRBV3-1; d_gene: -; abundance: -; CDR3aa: CASSGRTYGSTDTQYF; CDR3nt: TGTGCCAGCAGCGGCCGGACCTACGGAAGCACAGATACGCAGTATTTT
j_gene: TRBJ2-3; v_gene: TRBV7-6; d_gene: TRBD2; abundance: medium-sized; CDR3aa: CASSYGTSGRDTQYF; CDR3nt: TGTGCCAGCAGCTACGGGACTAGCGGGAGGGATACGCAGTATTTT
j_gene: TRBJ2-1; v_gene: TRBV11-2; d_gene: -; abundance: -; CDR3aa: CASSFPVGEQFF; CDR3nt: TGTGCCAGCAGCTTCCCGGTTGGTGAGCAGTTCTTC
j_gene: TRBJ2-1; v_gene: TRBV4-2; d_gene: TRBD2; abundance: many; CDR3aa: CASSQGTSANEQFF; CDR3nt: TGTGCCAGCAGCCAGGGGACTAGCGCCAATGAGCAGTTCTTC
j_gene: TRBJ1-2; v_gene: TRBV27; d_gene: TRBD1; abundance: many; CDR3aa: CASSLYSGGEGYTF; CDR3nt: TGTGCCAGCAGTTTATACTCAGGGGGCGAAGGCTACACCTTC
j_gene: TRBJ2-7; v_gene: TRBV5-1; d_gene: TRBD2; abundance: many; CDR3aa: CASSLSTSGGTYEQYF; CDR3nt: TGCGCCAGCAGCCTGTCGACTAGCGGGGGGACCTACGAGCAGTACTTC
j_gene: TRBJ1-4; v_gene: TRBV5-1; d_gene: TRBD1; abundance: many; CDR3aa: CASSFGGQGYYEKLFF; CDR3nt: TGCGCCAGCAGCTTTGGTGGACAGGGGTACTATGAAAAACTGTTTTTT
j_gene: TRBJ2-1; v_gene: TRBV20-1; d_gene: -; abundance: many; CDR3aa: CSARDRPDSSYNEQFF; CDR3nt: TGCAGTGCTAGAGATCGCCCAGACAGCTCCTACAATGAGCAGTTCTTC
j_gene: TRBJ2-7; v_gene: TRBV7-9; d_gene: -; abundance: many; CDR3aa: CASSSQGIVGEQYF; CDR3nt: TGTGCCAGCAGCTCTCAGGGGATAGTCGGGGAGCAGTACTTC
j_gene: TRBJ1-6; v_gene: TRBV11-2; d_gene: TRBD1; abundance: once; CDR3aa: CASSLRTGRSYNSPLHF; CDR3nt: TGTGCCAGCAGCCTGAGGACAGGGCGCTCCTATAATTCACCCCTCCACTTT
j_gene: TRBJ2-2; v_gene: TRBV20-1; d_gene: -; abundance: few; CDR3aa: CSAIQATTGELFF; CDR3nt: TGCAGTGCTATACAGGCGACCACCGGGGAGCTGTTTTTT
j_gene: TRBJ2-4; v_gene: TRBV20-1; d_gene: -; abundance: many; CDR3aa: CSATLPAAGWDKNIQYF; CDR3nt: TGCAGTGCTACCTTACCGGCCGCGGGGTGGGACAAAAACATTCAGTACTTC
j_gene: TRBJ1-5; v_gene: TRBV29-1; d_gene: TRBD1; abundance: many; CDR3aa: CSAAEGGAGNQPQHF; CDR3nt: TGCAGCGCAGCCGAAGGGGGCGCCGGCAATCAGCCCCAGCATTTT
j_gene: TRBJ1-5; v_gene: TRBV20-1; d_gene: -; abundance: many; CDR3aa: CSARDRRDWGQPQHF; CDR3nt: TGCAGTGCTAGAGACAGACGGGACTGGGGTCAGCCCCAGCATTTT
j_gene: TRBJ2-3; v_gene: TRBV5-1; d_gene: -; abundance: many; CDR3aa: CASSSASGIDTQYF; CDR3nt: TGCGCCAGCTCCTCGGCGTCGGGGATAGATACGCAGTATTTT
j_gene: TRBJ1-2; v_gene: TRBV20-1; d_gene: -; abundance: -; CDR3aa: CSARDQPDRSYGYTF; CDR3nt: TGCAGTGCTAGAGATCAACCCGACAGGAGCTATGGCTACACCTTC